This passage covers 32 T cell receptor beta chains from one sample sequenced in a study of CD8+ T cells in alopecia areata. TCR sequencing used cDNA made by reverse transcription of extracted RNA. The method was immunoSEQ multiplex PCR; TCRdb's version includes in-frame clones alone and lacks a portion of them. The table lists thousands of clones, 50% to 75% of them singletons. Both peripheral blood and punch biopsies of lesional scalp skin were obtained from patients who had alopecia areata. Source material: skin. The receptors come from a human donor with alopecia areata.

The J gene is TRBJ2-3, the V gene TRBV6-5; tentative D call: TRBD2 (5 bases). V lost 5 bases and J lost 4, with 10 bases in between. The CDR3 contains 13 residues. Germline V CDR1 and CDR2: MNHEY, SVGAGI. The CDR3 spells CASSRGFSDTQYF. The CDR3 DNA sequence: TGTGCCAGCAGTAGAGGGTTTTCAGATACGCAGTATTTT.

CDR3: CASRDGARGLAFF. In DNA form, the CDR3 reads TGTGCCAGCAGGGATGGAGCCCGAGGGTTAGCTTTCTTT. The chain is built from TRBV4-2 and TRBJ1-1; no clear D gene. Trimming pared 6 bases from V and 10 bases from J, leaving 18 bases between. The germline gives CDR1 LGHNA, CDR2 YNFKEQ. The CDR3 runs 13 residues.

This clone was found once. V and J are TRBV6-1 and TRBJ1-3; TRBD1 might be the D (5 bases). Trimming took off 11 bases at V and 8 bases at J, with 22 bases between the two ends. The CDR3 sequence is 14 residues long. CDR1 and CDR2 from the germline V gene are MNHNS and SASEGT. CDR3 protein: CAVRSAGTVYTIYF. DNA of the CDR3: TGTGCCGTCCGCTCTGCAGGGACGGTTTACACCATATATTTT.

This chain links TRBV4-1 with TRBJ1-4, with D unclear. Between the trimmed V and J ends, which lost 2 bases and 7 bases, there was a span of 11 bases. Per germline, CDR1 MGHRA and CDR2 YSYEKL. The CDR3 length is 14 residues. The CDR3 coding sequence is TGCGCCAGCAGCCAATCCGGGTGGCTTGAAAAACTGTTTTTT. It is translated as CASSQSGWLEKLFF.

There are a few counts of this clone. V and J are TRBV2 and TRBJ2-7; D gene unclear. V was clipped by 6 bases and J by 5 bases, with 14 bases between them. The V gene's germline CDR1 is SNHLY and CDR2 FYNNEI. The length of the CDR3 is 13 residues. The CDR3 DNA is TGTGCCAGCAGCCTCGCGTTAAACCACGAGCAGTACTTC. Its translation is CASSLALNHEQYF.

The chain is built from TRBV5-4 and TRBJ2-5; D is undetermined. The J call may be mistaken, given a closer DNA end match to TRBJ2-7. The CDR3 runs 11 residues. CDR1 SGHNT and CDR2 YYREEE come from the germline V gene (reference sequence). This CDR3 is CASSDSHEQYF. DNA for the CDR3: TGTGCCAGCAGCGATTCCCACGAGCAGTACTTC.

This chain links TRBV11-2 with TRBJ2-2; the D gene is possibly TRBD1 (6 bases). Germline V gene lookup returns CDR1 SGHAT and CDR2 FQNNGV. This CDR3 region has 14 residues. Trimming pared 5 bases from V and 4 bases from J, leaving 11 bases between. The CDR3 loop is CASSRDTATGELFF. The DNA for the CDR3 is TGTGCCAGCAGCCGGGACACTGCCACCGGGGAGCTGTTTTTT.

The chain joins TRBV18 to TRBJ2-2; D remains ambiguous. V was shortened by 3 bases and J by 1 base, with 9 bases between the two germline ends. The germline gives CDR1 KGHSH, CDR2 LQKENI. The CDR3 sequence is 15 residues long. The CDR3 DNA is TGTGCCAGCTCACCGAACCCAGAGAACACCGGGGAGCTGTTTTTT. Protein product: CASSPNPENTGELFF.

This clone showed up just a few times. The V call is TRBV6-5, the J call TRBJ1-2, with D tentatively TRBD1 (6 bases). Germline CDR1 and CDR2: MNHEY and SVGAGI. The CDR3 has 13 residues. With 5 bases removed from V and 5 bases from J, the gap between germline ends came to 12 bases. The CDR3 DNA reads as TGTGCCAGCAGTGGGGGGGCTCGGTATGGCTACACCTTC. Translation: CASSGGARYGYTF.

This clone has a handful of counts. The V and J genes are TRBV29-1 and TRBJ1-5, with TRBD1 matching 8 bases. J was trimmed by 0 bases and V by 3 bases; bases with no gene match: 25. The CDR3 loop spans 22 amino acids. The germline V gene has CDR1 SQVTM and CDR2 ANQGSEA. The CDR3 reads CSVDSYGTGGRYPLYSNQPQHF. The CDR3 DNA is TGCAGCGTTGACTCTTACGGCACAGGGGGTCGATATCCTTTATATAGCAATCAGCCCCAGCATTTT.

This clone occurred a few times. The chain joins TRBV27 to TRBJ2-7, with no clear D. The V end was cut by 4 bases, the J end by 2 bases, with 9 bases between. This CDR3 has 13 residues. Looked up from germline, CDR1 is MNHEY and CDR2 is SMNVEV (reference sequence). The CDR3 coding sequence is TGTGCCAGCAGTTCCGGTTACGCCTACGAGCAGTACTTC. This gives the protein CASSSGYAYEQYF.

This clone was seen only once. This sample also contains other DNA sequences that code for the same CDR3. The rearrangement joins TRBV5-4 to TRBJ2-7, with D hard to call. CDR1 SGHNT and CDR2 YYREEE come from the germline V gene (reference sequence). This CDR3 comprises 13 residues. V was trimmed by 0 bases and J by 3 bases, leaving 7 bases between them. The CDR3 bases are TGTGCCAGCAGCTTGGGCGGTCACTACGAGCAGTACTTC. It yields the protein CASSLGGHYEQYF.

V is TRBV5-4 and J is TRBJ2-3; D not resolved. Per the germline V gene, CDR1 is SGHNT and CDR2 is YYREEE (reference sequence). V shed 3 bases and J shed 1 base, with 9 bases lying between them. The CDR3 has 14 amino acids. CDR3 sequence: CASSSHGGTDTQYF. For the CDR3, the DNA is TGTGCCAGCAGCTCACATGGGGGCACAGATACGCAGTATTTT.

The genes are TRBV27 and TRBJ1-2; unclear D gene. The CDR3 contains 13 residues. V lost 10 bases, J lost 5 bases, and 17 bases lay in between. Germline V CDR1 and CDR2: MNHEY, SMNVEV (reference sequence). The chain's CDR3 is CAILPPCFYGYTF. CDR3 bases: TGTGCCATCCTCCCGCCTTGTTTTTATGGCTACACCTTC.

The chain joins TRBV9 to TRBJ2-1; tentatively, D is TRBD1 or TRBD2 (5 bases each). Germline CDR1 is SGDLS and CDR2 is YYNGEE. The CDR3 spans 15 residues. V lost 1 base to trimming and J lost 5 bases, with 13 bases between them. The CDR3 is CASSVSRGEHNEQFF. The CDR3 DNA sequence: TGTGCCAGCAGCGTATCGAGGGGTGAGCACAATGAGCAGTTCTTC. Combining the CDR3 with reference TRBV9 and TRBJ2-1 gives the whole variable domain DSGVTQTPKHLITATGQRVTLRCSPRSGDLSVYWYQQSLDQGLQFLIQYYNGEERAKGNILERFSAQQFPDLHSELNLSSLELGDSALYFCASSVSRGEHNEQFFGPGTRLTVL.

Points on this clone: Mismatch with germline at one junction end may stem from a read error. Other DNA sequences in this sample translate to the same CDR3. The genes are TRBV7-9 and TRBJ1-1; maybe TRBD1 (5 bases). CDR3 length: 15 amino acids. The V gene's germline CDR1 is SEHNR and CDR2 FQNEAQ (reference sequence). CDR3 amino acids: CASSWAGGMNTEAFF. For the CDR3, the DNA is TGTGCCAGCAGTTGGGCGGGGGGGATGAACACCGAAGCTTTCTTT.

This clone was counted between two and nine times. The chain uses TRBV27 and TRBJ2-3; D possibly matches TRBD1 or TRBD2 (5 bases each). CDR1 and CDR2 (germline): MNHEY, SMNVEV (reference sequence). This CDR3 contains 15 residues. The V end was cut by 6 bases, the J end by 3 bases, with 16 bases between. CDR3: CASRPRGGQTDTQYF. CDR3 nucleotide sequence: TGTGCCAGCAGGCCTCGGGGCGGTCAGACAGATACGCAGTATTTT.

The chain employs TRBV10-3 and TRBJ2-7, with D perhaps assigned TRBD1 or TRBD2 (6 bases each). The germline V and J ends were trimmed by 10 bases and 4 bases, with 17 bases remaining between them. The CDR3 loop spans 13 amino acids. Germline CDR1 and CDR2: ENHRY and SYGVKD. As DNA, the CDR3 is TGTGCCACTTCCTTGGGGGGCAGTTACGAGCAGTACTTC. This codes for CATSLGGSYEQYF.

This clone was recorded a few times. This chain uses TRBV19 with TRBJ2-1; 11 nucleotides line up with TRBD2. Germline V gene lookup returns CDR1 LNHDA and CDR2 SQIVND (reference sequence). J gave up 3 bases and V 6 bases, and 4 bases lay outside the gene matches. This CDR3 spans 15 amino acids. The chain's CDR3 is CASRMTSGDYNEQFF. Here the CDR3 DNA reads TGTGCCAGTAGGATGACTAGCGGGGACTACAATGAGCAGTTCTTC.

For the CDR3, the DNA is TGCGCCAGCGGGTTTTTCGGGGGGCAGTACTTC. This codes for CASGFFGGQYF. V and J are TRBV10-2 and TRBJ2-5; 7 bases agree with TRBD2. The CDR3 runs to 11 residues. V was pared by 8 bases and J by 11 bases, with 8 bases of the junction left unmatched. Germline V gene data show CDR1 as WSHSY and CDR2 as SAAADI.

This chain uses TRBV18 with TRBJ1-5; D ambiguous. The CDR3 is 14 residues long. Trimming shortened V by 1 base and J by 0 bases, and 4 bases separated the two germline ends. Germline V gene lookup returns CDR1 KGHSH and CDR2 LQKENI. Here the CDR3 DNA reads TGTGCCAGCTCACCACTCTATAGCAATCAGCCCCAGCATTTT. It specifies CASSPLYSNQPQHF. Complete variable domain (other parts from reference TRBV18 and TRBJ1-5): NAGVMQNPRHLVRRRGQEARLRCSPMKGHSHVYWYRQLPEEGLKFMVYLQKENIIDESGMPKERFSAEFPKEGPSILRIQQVVRGDSAAYFCASSPLYSNQPQHFGDGTRLSIL.

The chain couples TRBV28 to TRBJ2-1, with 15 positions matching TRBD2. CDR3 length equals 16 residues. After removal of 5 bases from V and 10 bases from J, the junction contained 9 bases not matched to a gene. Per germline, CDR1 MDHEN and CDR2 SYDVKM. CDR3 residues: CASSTRTSGRAREQFF. CDR3 coding DNA: TGTGCCAGCAGTACCCGGACTAGCGGGAGGGCCAGAGAGCAGTTCTTC.

This rearrangement joins TRBV18 to TRBJ2-7; D gene unclear. The germline V and J ends were trimmed by 3 bases and 3 bases, with 6 bases remaining between them. CDR3 size: 12 residues. Germline loops: CDR1 KGHSH, CDR2 LQKENI. DNA of the CDR3: TGTGCCAGCTCACCGAACAACTACGAGCAGTACTTC. As protein: CASSPNNYEQYF.

The sample holds a few counts of this clone. The chain couples TRBV18 to TRBJ2-1, with D tentatively TRBD1 (6 bases). Looked up from germline, CDR1 is KGHSH and CDR2 is LQKENI. This CDR3 comprises 18 residues. The V end was cut by 1 base, the J end by 8 bases, with 24 bases between. CDR3 amino acids: CASSPRGQGEYLPHEQFF. Here the CDR3 DNA reads TGTGCCAGCTCACCACGGGGGCAGGGTGAATACCTGCCCCATGAGCAGTTCTTC.

This clone was counted only a few times. The J gene is TRBJ2-5, the V gene TRBV6-5, with 8 bases lining up with TRBD1. The V gene end was trimmed by 5 bases and the J gene end by 5 bases; junction bases not matched to a gene: 4. The CDR3 runs 13 residues. Germline loops: CDR1 MNHEY, CDR2 SVGAGI. This chain's CDR3 is CASSETGVETQYF. Here the CDR3 DNA reads TGTGCCAGCAGTGAGACAGGGGTGGAGACCCAGTACTTC.

The J gene is TRBJ2-2, the V gene TRBV6-5; D is uncertain. Germline CDR1 MNHEY, CDR2 SVGAGI. V lost 4 bases to trimming and J lost 8 bases, with 11 bases between them. There are 13 residues in the CDR3. The CDR3 loop is CASSWGWGGELFF. DNA of the CDR3: TGTGCCAGCAGTTGGGGTTGGGGAGGGGAGCTGTTTTTT.

By frequency in the sample, this clone is large. Distinct nucleotide sequences in the sample also encode this CDR3. The rearrangement uses TRBV5-4 and TRBJ2-5; no reliable D call. This CDR3 is built from 13 residues. V was trimmed by 0 bases and J by 4 bases, leaving 7 bases between them. Germline V lookup: CDR1 SGHNT, CDR2 YYREEE (reference sequence). CDR3: CASSLGDRETQYF. The CDR3 nucleotides are TGTGCCAGCAGCTTGGGTGACCGAGAGACCCAGTACTTC.

The rearrangement uses TRBV7-9 and TRBJ2-3; no clear D gene. The germline gives CDR1 SEHNR, CDR2 FQNEAQ (reference sequence). The CDR3 length is 11 residues. The ends were cut back, 4 bases at V and 8 bases at J, with 7 bases in the middle. DNA of the CDR3: TGTGCCAGCAGCTCAGAAGGTACGCAGTATTTT. Its translation is CASSSEGTQYF.

The rearrangement joins TRBV7-3 to TRBJ2-1, with 12 nucleotides matching TRBD2. Trimming at V came to 3 bases and at J to 6 bases, leaving 3 bases not matched to a gene. The CDR3 totals 15 residues. Germline V CDR1 and CDR2: SGHTA, FQGTGA. CDR3 in amino acids: CASSFTSGGSNEQFF. Written as DNA, the CDR3 is TGTGCCAGCAGCTTTACTAGCGGGGGGTCCAATGAGCAGTTCTTC.

This clone is categorized as medium-sized. The chain employs TRBV25-1 and TRBJ1-4, with 7 bases aligning to TRBD1. J gave up 5 bases and V 4 bases, and 10 bases lay outside the gene matches. The CDR3 sequence is 16 residues long. Germline CDR1 MGHDK, CDR2 SYGVNS. The CDR3 DNA reads TGTGCCAGCAGTGGACTCATCGGGACAGACAATGAAAAACTGTTTTTT. It is translated as CASSGLIGTDNEKLFF.

This clone was found once. The chain carries TRBV5-6 and TRBJ2-7, with a tentative D call TRBD1 (6 bases). CDR3 length: 14 residues. Deletions cut 6 bases from V and 5 bases from J, with 18 bases between. Germline lookup yields CDR1 SGHDT and CDR2 YYEEEE. CDR3 loop: CASIAALQGNEQYF. The CDR3 DNA reads as TGTGCCAGCATCGCGGCTCTACAGGGCAACGAGCAGTACTTC.

CDR3 nucleotides: TGTGCCAGCAGTTTCGGGTACAGGGGGCTCAATCAGCCCCAGCATTTT. It is translated as CASSFGYRGLNQPQHF. The rearrangement joins TRBV28 to TRBJ1-5; 9 bases map to TRBD1. CDR3 length: 16 residues. The J segment lost 3 bases and the V segment lost 3 bases, leaving 6 bases of the junction unmatched. Germline V CDR1 and CDR2: MDHEN, SYDVKM.